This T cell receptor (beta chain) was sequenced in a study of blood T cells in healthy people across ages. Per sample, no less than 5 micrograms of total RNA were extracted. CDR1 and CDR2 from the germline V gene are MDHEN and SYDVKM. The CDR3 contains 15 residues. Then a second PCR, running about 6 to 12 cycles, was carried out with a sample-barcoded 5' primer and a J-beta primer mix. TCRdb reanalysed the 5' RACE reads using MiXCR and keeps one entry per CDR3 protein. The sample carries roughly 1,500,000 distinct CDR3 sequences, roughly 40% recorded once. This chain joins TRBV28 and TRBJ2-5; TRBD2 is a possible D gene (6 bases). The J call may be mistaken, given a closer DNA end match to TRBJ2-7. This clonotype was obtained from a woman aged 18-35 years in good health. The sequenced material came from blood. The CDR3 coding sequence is TGTGCCAGCAGTACAATACCGGATTCGGAGGGCGAGCAGTACTTC. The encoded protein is CASSTIPDSEGEQYF.